This is a list of T cell receptor beta chains from one sample in a study of human T cells and chemical hapten exposure. MiXCR, applied by TCRdb to the RACE reads, yields one record per CDR3 protein. The repertoire includes about 300,000 distinct CDR3 sequences, 5% to 6.5% of them detected once, and about 7.7% sits in the top ten. Sequences were derived from whole blood, sampled in connection with sensitization to the hapten diphenylcyclopropenone (DPC). The receptors originated from a woman aged 18-29 years with alopecia areata. Some clones in this sample may be carry-over from other donors' samples. Each CDR3 is given with its conserved first and last residue. A D gene is named only where the DNA matches it firmly. Clone sizes are given selectively: once, few, many, or a class where the clone is expanded.

d_gene | j_gene | abundance | v_gene | CDR3aa | CDR3nt
. | TRBJ2-2 | few | TRBV5-6 | CASSLSWGTGAGELFF | TGTGCCAGCAGCTTAAGTTGGGGGACTGGGGCCGGGGAGCTGTTTTTT
. | TRBJ2-7 | many | TRBV7-8 | CASSLEYGAGYEQYF | TGTGCCAGCAGCTTAGAGTACGGAGCCGGCTACGAGCAGTACTTC
TRBD1 | TRBJ1-1 | . | TRBV2 | CASREVPTGGGEAFF | TGTGCCAGCAGAGAAGTCCCTACAGGGGGTGGTGAAGCTTTCTTT
TRBD1 | TRBJ2-3 | many | TRBV7-9 | CASSSGQGYGDTQYF | TGTGCCAGCAGCTCTGGACAGGGTTACGGAGATACGCAGTATTTT
TRBD1 | TRBJ1-1 | few | TRBV27 | CASSSRQGIEAFF | TGTGCCAGCAGTTCTCGACAGGGCATTGAAGCTTTCTTT
TRBD1 | TRBJ1-4 | few | TRBV6-6 | CASSYSGTGLSTNEKLFF | TGTGCCAGCAGTTACTCTGGGACAGGGCTCTCAACTAATGAAAAACTGTTTTTT
TRBD2 | TRBJ2-3 | . | TRBV5-6 | CASSLDGGAGTDTQYF | TGTGCCAGCAGCTTGGACGGGGGGGCCGGAACAGATACGCAGTATTTT
. | TRBJ2-3 | many | TRBV4-2 | CASSQQTGQRPDTQYF | TGTGCCAGCAGCCAACAAACCGGACAGAGGCCAGATACGCAGTATTTT
. | TRBJ2-3 | . | TRBV20-1 | CSASISRSSTDTQYF | TGCAGTGCTAGCATATCCCGATCAAGCACAGATACGCAGTATTTT
. | TRBJ1-2 | few | TRBV7-3 | CASSLTPGDGYTF | TGTGCCAGCAGCTTAACGCCAGGCGATGGCTACACCTTC
. | TRBJ2-3 | many | TRBV4-3 | CASSRKIPDTQYF | TGCGCCAGCAGCCGCAAAATTCCAGATACGCAGTATTTT
TRBD1 | TRBJ2-3 | many | TRBV18 | CASSPMRGPDTQYF | TGTGCCAGCTCACCAATGAGGGGGCCAGATACGCAGTATTTT
. | TRBJ1-4 | . | TRBV27 | CASRRDGTTNEKLFF | TGTGCCAGCAGGCGAGACGGCACAACTAATGAAAAACTGTTTTTT
TRBD2 | TRBJ2-7 | . | TRBV6-6 | CASSTTSGASYEQYF | TGTGCCAGCAGTACGACTAGCGGGGCATCCTACGAGCAGTACTTC
. | TRBJ2-5 | . | TRBV11-1 | CASSLSGKTQYF | TGTGCCAGCAGCTTATCAGGGAAGACCCAGTACTTC
TRBD2 | TRBJ2-1 | many | TRBV3-1 | CASSQVSSGGAEAKFF | TGTGCCAGCAGCCAAGTCAGTAGCGGGGGGGCCGAAGCCAAGTTCTTC